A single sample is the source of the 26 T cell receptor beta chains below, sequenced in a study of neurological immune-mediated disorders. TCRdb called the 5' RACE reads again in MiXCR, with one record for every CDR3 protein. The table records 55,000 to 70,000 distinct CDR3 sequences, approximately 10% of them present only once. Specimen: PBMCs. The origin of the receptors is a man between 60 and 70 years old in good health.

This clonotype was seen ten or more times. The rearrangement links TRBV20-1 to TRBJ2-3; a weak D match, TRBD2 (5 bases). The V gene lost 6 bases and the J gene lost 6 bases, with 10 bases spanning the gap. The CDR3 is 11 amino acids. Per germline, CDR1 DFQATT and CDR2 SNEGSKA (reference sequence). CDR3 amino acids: CSAPSRDTQYF. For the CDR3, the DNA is TGCAGTGCCCCTAGCCGTGATACGCAGTATTTT.

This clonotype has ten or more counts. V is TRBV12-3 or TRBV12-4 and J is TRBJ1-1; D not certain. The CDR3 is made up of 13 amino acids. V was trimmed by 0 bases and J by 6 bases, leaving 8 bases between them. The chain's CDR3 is CASSLAWMSEAFF. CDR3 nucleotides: TGTGCCAGCAGTTTAGCTTGGATGTCTGAAGCTTTCTTT.

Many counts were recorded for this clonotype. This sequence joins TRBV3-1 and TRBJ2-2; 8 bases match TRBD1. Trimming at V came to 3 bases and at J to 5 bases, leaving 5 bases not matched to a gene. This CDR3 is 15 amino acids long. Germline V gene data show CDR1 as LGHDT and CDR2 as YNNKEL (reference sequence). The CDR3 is CASSHQGAGTGELFF. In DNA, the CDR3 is TGTGCCAGCAGCCACCAGGGGGCAGGTACCGGGGAGCTGTTTTTT.

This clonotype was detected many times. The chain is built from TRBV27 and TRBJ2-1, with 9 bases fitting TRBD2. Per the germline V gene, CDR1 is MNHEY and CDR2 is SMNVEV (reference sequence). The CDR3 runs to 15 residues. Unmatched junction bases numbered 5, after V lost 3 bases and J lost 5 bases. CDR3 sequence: CASSFLAGLNNEQFF. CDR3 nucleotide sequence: TGTGCCAGCAGTTTTCTAGCGGGGCTGAACAATGAGCAGTTCTTC.

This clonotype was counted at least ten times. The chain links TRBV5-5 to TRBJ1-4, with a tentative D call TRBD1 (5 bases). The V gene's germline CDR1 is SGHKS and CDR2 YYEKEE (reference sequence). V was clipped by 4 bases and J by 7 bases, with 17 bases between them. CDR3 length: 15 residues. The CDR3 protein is CASSQLGQATEKLFF. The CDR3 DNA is TGTGCCAGCAGCCAACTGGGGCAGGCGACTGAAAAACTGTTTTTT. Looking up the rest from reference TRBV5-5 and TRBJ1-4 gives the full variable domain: DAGVTQSPTHLIKTRGQQVTLRCSPISGHKSVSWYQQVLGQGPQFIFQYYEKEERGRGNFPDRFSARQFPNYSSELNVNALLLGDSALYLCASSQLGQATEKLFFGSGTQLSVL.

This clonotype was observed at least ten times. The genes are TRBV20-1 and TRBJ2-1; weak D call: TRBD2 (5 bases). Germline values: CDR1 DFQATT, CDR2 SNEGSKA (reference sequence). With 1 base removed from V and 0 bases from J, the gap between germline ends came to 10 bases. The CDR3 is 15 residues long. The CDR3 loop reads CSARGETSSYNEQFF. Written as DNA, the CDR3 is TGCAGTGCTAGAGGGGAGACGAGCTCCTACAATGAGCAGTTCTTC.

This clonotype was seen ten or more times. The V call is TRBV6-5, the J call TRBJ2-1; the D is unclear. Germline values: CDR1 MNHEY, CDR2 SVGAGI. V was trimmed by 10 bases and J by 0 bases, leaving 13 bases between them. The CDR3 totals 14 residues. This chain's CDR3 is CATLDSASYNEQFF. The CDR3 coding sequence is TGTGCCACCCTTGACTCCGCCTCCTACAATGAGCAGTTCTTC.

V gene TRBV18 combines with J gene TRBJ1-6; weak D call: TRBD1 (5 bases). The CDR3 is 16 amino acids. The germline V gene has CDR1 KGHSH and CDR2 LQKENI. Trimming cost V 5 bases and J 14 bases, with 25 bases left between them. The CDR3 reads CASSTGTRGPLRTLHF. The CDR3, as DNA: TGTGCCAGCTCAACGGGGACCCGGGGACCCCTTCGGACCCTCCACTTT.

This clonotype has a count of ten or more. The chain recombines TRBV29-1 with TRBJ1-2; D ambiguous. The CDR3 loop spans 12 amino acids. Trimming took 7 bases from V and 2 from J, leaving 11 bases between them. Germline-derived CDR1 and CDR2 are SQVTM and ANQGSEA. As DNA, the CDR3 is TGCAGCGCCTCTCGACCGAACTATGGCTACACCTTC. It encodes CSASRPNYGYTF.

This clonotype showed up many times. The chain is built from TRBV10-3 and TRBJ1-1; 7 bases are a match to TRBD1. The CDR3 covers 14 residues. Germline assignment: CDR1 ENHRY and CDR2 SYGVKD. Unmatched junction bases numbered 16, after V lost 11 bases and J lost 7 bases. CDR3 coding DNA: TGTGCCGCCAGCCCCCAACAGGGGCGGAATGAAGCTTTCTTT. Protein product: CAASPQQGRNEAFF.

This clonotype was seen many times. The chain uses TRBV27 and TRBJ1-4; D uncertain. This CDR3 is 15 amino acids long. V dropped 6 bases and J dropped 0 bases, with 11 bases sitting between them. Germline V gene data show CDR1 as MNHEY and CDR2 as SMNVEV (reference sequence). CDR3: CASRAGFTTNEKLFF. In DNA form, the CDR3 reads TGTGCCAGCAGGGCAGGTTTTACAACTAATGAAAAACTGTTTTTT.

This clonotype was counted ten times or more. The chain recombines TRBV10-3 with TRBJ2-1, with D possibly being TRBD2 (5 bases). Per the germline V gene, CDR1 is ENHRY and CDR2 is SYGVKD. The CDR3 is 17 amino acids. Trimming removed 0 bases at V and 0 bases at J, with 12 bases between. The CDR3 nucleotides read TGTGCCATCAGTGAGTCTCGGCGGACTGGCTCCTACAATGAGCAGTTCTTC. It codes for CAISESRRTGSYNEQFF.

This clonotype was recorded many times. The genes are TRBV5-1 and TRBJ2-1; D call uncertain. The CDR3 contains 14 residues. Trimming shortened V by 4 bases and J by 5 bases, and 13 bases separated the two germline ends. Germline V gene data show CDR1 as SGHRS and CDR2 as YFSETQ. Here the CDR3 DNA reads TGCGCCAGCAGCCGGTGGAGCGAGAACAATGAGCAGTTCTTC. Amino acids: CASSRWSENNEQFF.

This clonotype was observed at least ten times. For the CDR3, the DNA is TGCGCCAGCAGTCCGGGGGACCGGGGCTACGAGCAGTACTTC. Protein: CASSPGDRGYEQYF. The V gene is TRBV5-1, the J gene TRBJ2-7, with D tentatively TRBD2 (6 bases). CDR1 and CDR2 (germline): SGHRS, YFSETQ. The CDR3 is 14 residues long. Trimming stripped 5 bases from V and 3 bases from J, with 15 bases between.

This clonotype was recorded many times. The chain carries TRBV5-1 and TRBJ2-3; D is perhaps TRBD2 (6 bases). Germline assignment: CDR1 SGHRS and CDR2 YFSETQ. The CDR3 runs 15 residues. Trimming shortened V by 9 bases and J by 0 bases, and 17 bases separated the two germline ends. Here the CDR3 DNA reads TGCGCCACCTCCCGGGGGTTCCCCAGCACAGATACGCAGTATTTT. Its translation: CATSRGFPSTDTQYF.

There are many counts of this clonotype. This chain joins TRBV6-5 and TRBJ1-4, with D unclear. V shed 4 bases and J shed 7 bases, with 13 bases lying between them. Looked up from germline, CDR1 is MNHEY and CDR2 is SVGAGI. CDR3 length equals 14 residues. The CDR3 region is CASSSVEGLEKLFF. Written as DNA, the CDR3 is TGTGCCAGCAGTTCTGTAGAAGGTCTTGAAAAACTGTTTTTT.

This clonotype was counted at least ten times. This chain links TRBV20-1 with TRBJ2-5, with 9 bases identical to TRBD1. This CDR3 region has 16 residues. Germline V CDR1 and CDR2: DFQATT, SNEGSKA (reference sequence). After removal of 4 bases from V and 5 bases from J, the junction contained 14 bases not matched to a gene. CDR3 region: CSATIIGQGKGETQYF. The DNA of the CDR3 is TGCAGTGCTACGATTATCGGACAGGGGAAAGGGGAGACCCAGTACTTC.

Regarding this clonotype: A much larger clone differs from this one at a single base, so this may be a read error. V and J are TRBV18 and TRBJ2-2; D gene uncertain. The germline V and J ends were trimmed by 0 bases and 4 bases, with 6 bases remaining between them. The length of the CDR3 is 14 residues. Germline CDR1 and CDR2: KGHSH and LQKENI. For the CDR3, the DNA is TGTGCCAGCTCACCACCTGGAAGCACCGGGGAGCTGTTTTTT. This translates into CASSPPGSTGELFF.

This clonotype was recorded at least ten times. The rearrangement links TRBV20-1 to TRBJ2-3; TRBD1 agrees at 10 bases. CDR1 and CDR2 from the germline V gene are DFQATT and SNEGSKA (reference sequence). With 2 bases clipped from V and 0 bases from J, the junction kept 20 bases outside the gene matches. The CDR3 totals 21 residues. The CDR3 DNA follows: TGCAGTGCTAGAACCTCCGGGGGACAGGGGATTTTTAAACCTAGCACAGATACGCAGTATTTT. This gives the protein CSARTSGGQGIFKPSTDTQYF.

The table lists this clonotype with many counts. This chain's CDR3 is CATLNTGTPNYGYTF. The DNA for the CDR3 is TGTGCCACCTTAAACACGGGGACACCTAACTATGGCTACACCTTC. V gene TRBV7-2 combines with J gene TRBJ1-2; possible D gene TRBD1, 6 bases. The CDR3 length is 15 residues. Germline CDR1 is SGHTA and CDR2 is FQGNSA. V dropped 10 bases and J dropped 0 bases, with 18 bases sitting between them.

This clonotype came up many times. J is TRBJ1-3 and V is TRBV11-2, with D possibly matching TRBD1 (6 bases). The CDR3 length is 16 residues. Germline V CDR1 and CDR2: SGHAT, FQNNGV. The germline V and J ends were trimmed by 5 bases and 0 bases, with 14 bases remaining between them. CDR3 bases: TGTGCCAGCAGCGACCCCCGGGGGCGCTCTGGAAACACCATATATTTT. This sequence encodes CASSDPRGRSGNTIYF.

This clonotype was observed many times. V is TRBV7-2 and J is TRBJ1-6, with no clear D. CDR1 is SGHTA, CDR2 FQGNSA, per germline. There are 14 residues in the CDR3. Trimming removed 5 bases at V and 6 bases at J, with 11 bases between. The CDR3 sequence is CASSPFGGNSPLHF. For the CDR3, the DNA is TGTGCCAGCAGCCCGTTCGGCGGTAATTCACCCCTCCACTTT.

Here the CDR3 DNA reads TGTGCCAGCAGCCCCCGTATTAATGAAAAACTGTTTTTT. It is translated as CASSPRINEKLFF. The chain joins TRBV7-8 to TRBJ1-4; D gene ambiguous. V dropped 5 bases and J dropped 4 bases, with 8 bases sitting between them. From germline, CDR1 is SGHVS and CDR2 FQNEAQ. The CDR3 extends over 13 amino acids.

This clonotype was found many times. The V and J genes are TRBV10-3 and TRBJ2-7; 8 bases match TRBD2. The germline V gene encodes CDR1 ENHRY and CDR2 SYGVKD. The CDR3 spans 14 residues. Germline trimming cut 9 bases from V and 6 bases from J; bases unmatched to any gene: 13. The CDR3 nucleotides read TGTGCCATGAGAGGGCGGGAGGCCAGCGCCGAGCAGTACTTC. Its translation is CAMRGREASAEQYF.

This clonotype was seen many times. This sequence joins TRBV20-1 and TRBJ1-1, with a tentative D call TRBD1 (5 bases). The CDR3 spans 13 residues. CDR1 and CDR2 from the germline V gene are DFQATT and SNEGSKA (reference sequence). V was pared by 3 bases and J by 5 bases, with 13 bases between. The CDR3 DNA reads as TGCAGTGCTAGTGAAGGGGCTCGGACTGAAGCTTTCTTT. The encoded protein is CSASEGARTEAFF.

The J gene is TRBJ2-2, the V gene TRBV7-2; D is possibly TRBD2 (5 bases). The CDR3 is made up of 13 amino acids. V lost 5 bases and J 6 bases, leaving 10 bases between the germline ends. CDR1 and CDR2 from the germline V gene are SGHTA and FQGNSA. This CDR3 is CASSRAESGELFF. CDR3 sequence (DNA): TGTGCCAGCAGCCGAGCGGAATCCGGGGAGCTGTTTTTT. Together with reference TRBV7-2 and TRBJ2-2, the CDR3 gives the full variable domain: GAGVSQSPSNKVTEKGKDVELRCDPISGHTALYWYRQSLGQGLEFLIYFQGNSAPDKSGLPSDRFSAERTGGSVSTLTIQRTQQEDSAVYLCASSRAESGELFFGEGSRLTVL.